This T cell receptor beta chain was captured by sequencing in a study of T-cell memory formation after mild COVID-19. MiXCR, run by TCRdb on the 5' RACE reads, gives a single entry per CDR3 protein. The sample has roughly 190,000 distinct CDR3 sequences, approximately 20% seen once. Trimming cost V 4 bases and J 5 bases, with 12 bases left between them. The CDR3 is made up of 13 amino acids. Per germline, CDR1 SGDLS and CDR2 YYNGEE. V and J are TRBV9 and TRBJ1-1, with unresolved D. The TCR originated in an adult woman who had mild COVID-19 (a few samples of this study predate the infection). Cell type and time point are not known. The sequenced sample was PBMCs or a T cell subset sorted from them (not recorded which). The CDR3 DNA reads TGTGCCAGCAGCAGACTCGGTGGGACTGAAGCTTTCTTT. Its translation: CASSRLGGTEAFF.